This TCR beta chain stems from a study of cytomegalovirus exposure and HLA in healthy donors. General study points: HLA alleles showed associations with 16,951 TCR beta sequences in a later analysis, at a 0.05 false discovery rate. The classifier reportedly diagnosed cytomegalovirus status with high sensitivity and specificity. The authors later found TCR association rates varying by HLA locus, with DRB1 most and HLA-C fewest.

In its sample, this clone was seen once. Its antigen is unknown. At one end the junction does not follow the germline gene, possibly because of a read error. It was with 60 Vbeta and 13 Jbeta primers that the PCR ran. Sequencing used immunoSEQ multiplex PCR; TCRdb keeps in-frame clones, though not all of them. The sample records 170,000 or so clones, 70% to 80% being singletons. The source of this sequence is a woman in her fifties or sixties in good health and CMV-seropositive. The source material was PBMCs.

For the CDR3, the DNA is TGTGCCAGCAGTGTTGGAAGACAGAAAAACAGTCAGTACTTC. It specifies CASSVGRQKNSQYF. The chain joins TRBV25-1 to TRBJ2-4; possible D gene TRBD1, 5 bases. The CDR3 loop spans 14 amino acids. CDR1 is MGHDK, CDR2 SYGVNS, per germline.